The 7 T cell receptor beta chains below were found in one sample sequenced in a study of T cell repertoires in ileal Crohn's disease (dated by TCRdb to between 2018 and 2021). The library was produced with the immunoSEQ multiplex PCR assay. TCRdb mirrors the immuneACCESS table, restricted to in-frame sequences. Some clones are absent from its copies; in checked studies, under half trace to an unresolved V gene, and the reason for the others is unknown. The table for this sample lists around 2,400 clones; around 76% of them were counted only once. The ten top clones hold around 10% of the sample. The specimen sequenced was ileal tissue. Receptors originate from an adult with Crohn's disease.

Only a few counts were recorded for this clone. This rearrangement joins TRBV4-3 to TRBJ1-3; D might be TRBD1 (5 bases). Trimming took off 0 bases at V and 10 bases at J, with 13 bases between the two ends. The CDR3 consists of 14 residues. Germline CDR1 reads LGHNA; CDR2 reads YSLEER. CDR3 nucleotide sequence: TGCGCCAGCAGCCAAGATCCGGCAGGGCGGACCATATATTTT. Translation gives CASSQDPAGRTIYF.

This chain joins TRBV28 and TRBJ1-1, with D perhaps matching TRBD1 (5 bases). Trimming removed 5 bases from V and 3 bases from J, with 10 bases in between. Germline CDR1 reads MDHEN; CDR2 reads SYDVKM. The CDR3 totals 13 residues. The CDR3 here is CASSIQAYTEAFF. For the CDR3, the DNA is TGTGCCAGCAGTATACAGGCTTACACTGAAGCTTTCTTT.

The chain links TRBV2 to TRBJ2-1, with D possibly being TRBD2 (6 bases). The CDR3 loop spans 15 amino acids. V was clipped by 1 base and J by 8 bases, with 15 bases between them. The germline V gene has CDR1 SNHLY and CDR2 FYNNEI. The CDR3 spells CASSEGDGGVDEQFF. CDR3 DNA: TGTGCCAGCAGTGAAGGGGACGGGGGTGTCGATGAGCAGTTCTTC.

The chain has TRBV5-5 and TRBJ2-1; possible D gene TRBD2, 6 bases. V dropped 0 bases and J dropped 6 bases, with 19 bases sitting between them. CDR1 is SGHKS and CDR2 is YYEKEE in the germline V gene (reference sequence). This CDR3 is 17 amino acids long. The chain's CDR3 is CASSLVSSGLPPNEQFF. CDR3 in DNA: TGTGCCAGCAGCTTGGTTTCCAGCGGGCTGCCCCCCAATGAGCAGTTCTTC.

The rearrangement uses TRBV30 and TRBJ2-3; TRBD2 aligns across 13 bases. Unmatched junction bases numbered 6, after V lost 4 bases and J lost 5 bases. The germline V gene has CDR1 GTSNPN and CDR2 SVGIG (reference sequence). The CDR3 extends over 15 amino acids. The CDR3 is CAWTLAGGPLDTQYF. The CDR3 DNA sequence: TGTGCCTGGACACTAGCGGGAGGGCCTCTAGATACGCAGTATTTT.

V usage is TRBV15 and J usage is TRBJ1-1, with D maybe TRBD1 (5 bases). In germline, CDR1 is LNHNV, CDR2 YYDKDF (reference sequence). The CDR3 sequence is 13 residues long. Trimming removed 1 base from V and 5 bases from J, with 8 bases in between. Here the CDR3 DNA reads TGTGCCACCAGCAGAGGGGGGAGGACTGAAGCTTTCTTT. Residues: CATSRGGRTEAFF.

The rearrangement joins TRBV9 to TRBJ2-7, with TRBD2 as a possible D gene (5 bases). The CDR3 contains 13 residues. V lost 2 bases to trimming and J lost 3 bases, with 9 bases between them. CDR1 and CDR2 from the germline V gene are SGDLS and YYNGEE. CDR3 protein: CASSVSEYYEQYF. The CDR3 DNA follows: TGTGCCAGCAGCGTTAGCGAGTACTACGAGCAGTACTTC.